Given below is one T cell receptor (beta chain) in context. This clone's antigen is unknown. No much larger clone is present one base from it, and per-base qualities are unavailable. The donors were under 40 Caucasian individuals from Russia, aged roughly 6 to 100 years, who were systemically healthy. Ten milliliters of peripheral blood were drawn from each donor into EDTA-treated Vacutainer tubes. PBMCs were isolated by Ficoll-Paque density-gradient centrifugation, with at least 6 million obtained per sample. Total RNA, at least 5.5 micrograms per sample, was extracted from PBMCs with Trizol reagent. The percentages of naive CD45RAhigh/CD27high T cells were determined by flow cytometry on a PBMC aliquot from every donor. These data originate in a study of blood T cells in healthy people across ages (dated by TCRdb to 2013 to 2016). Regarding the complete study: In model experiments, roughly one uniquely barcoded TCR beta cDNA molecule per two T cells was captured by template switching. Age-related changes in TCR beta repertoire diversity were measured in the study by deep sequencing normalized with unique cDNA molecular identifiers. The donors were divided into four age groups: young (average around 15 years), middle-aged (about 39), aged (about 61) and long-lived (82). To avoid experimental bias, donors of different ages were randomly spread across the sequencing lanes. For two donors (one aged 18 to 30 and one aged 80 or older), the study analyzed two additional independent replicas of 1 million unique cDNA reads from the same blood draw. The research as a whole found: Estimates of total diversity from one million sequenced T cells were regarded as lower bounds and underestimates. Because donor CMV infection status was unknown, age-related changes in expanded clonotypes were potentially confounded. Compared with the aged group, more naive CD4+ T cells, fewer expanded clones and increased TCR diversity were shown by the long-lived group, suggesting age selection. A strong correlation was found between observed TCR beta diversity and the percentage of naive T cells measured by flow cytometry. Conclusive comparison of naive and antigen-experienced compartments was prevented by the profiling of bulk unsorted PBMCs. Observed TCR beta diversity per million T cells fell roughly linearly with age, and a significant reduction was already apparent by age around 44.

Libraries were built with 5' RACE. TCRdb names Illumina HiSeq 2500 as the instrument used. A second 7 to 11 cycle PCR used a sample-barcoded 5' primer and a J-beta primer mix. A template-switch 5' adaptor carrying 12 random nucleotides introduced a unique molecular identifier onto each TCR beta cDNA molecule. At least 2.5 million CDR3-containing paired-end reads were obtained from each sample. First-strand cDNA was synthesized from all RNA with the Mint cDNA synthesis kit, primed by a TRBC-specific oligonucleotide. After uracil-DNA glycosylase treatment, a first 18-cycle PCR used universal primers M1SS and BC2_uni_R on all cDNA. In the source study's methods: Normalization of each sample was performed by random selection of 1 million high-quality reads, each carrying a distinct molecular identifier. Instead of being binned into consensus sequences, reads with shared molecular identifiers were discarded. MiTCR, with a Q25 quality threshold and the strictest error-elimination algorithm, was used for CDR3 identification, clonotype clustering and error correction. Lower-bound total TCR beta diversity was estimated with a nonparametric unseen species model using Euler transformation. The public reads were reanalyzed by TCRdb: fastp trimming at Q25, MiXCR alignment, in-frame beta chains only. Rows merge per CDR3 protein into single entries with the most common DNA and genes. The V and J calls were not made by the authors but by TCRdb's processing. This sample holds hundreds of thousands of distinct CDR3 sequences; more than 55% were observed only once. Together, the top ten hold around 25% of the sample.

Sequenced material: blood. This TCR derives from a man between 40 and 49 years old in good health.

The nucleotides are TGTGCCACCAGCGGCCGGAGGAAACTGAACACTGAAGCTTTCTTT. Protein translation: CATSGRRKLNTEAFF. This sequence uses TRBV15 and TRBJ1-1, with the D segment identity uncertain. The CDR3 measures 15 amino acids from cysteine to phenylalanine. Of all the DNA, just the CDR3 is kept, 45 bases in frame from base 1. V is shortened by 5 bases, J by 0 bases, and the region joining them spans 13 bases. For CDR1 and CDR2, the germline V gene (reference sequence) lists LNHNV and YYDKDF.